This T cell receptor beta chain was captured by sequencing in a study of T cells in women clearing cervical HPV infection. Study-level background: Controls' single incident HPV16 infection cleared within 12 months without precancer. Study-level findings and limits: Cases carried less TRBV6-7 than controls: roughly 0.11% versus 0.16%.

Losses at the gene ends were 3 bases for V and 0 bases for J; bases not matched to a gene: 7. Per the germline V gene, CDR1 is GTSNPN and CDR2 is SVGIG (reference sequence). The CDR3 runs 16 residues. Details on this clone: Its specificity is not known. The read ends 3 residues early relative to the CDR3; the germline J gene fills the gap.

The table came from immunoSEQ multiplex PCR; TCRdb's copy has only in-frame clones and leaves some out. This sample contains 49,000 or so clones. Cervical HPV DNA detected by MY09/MY11 PCR, typed by dot-blot. The sequencing input was blood buffy coat. The source is a woman aged 18 to 75 with a cervical HPV16 infection that either progressed to CIN3+ or cleared (not recorded which). The chain carries TRBV30 and TRBJ2-3, with TRBD2 matching over 9 bases. CDR3 DNA (partial): TGTGCCTGGAGCCCCCTAGCGGGGCTAAGCACAGATACG. It is translated as CAWSPLAGLSTDT. The CDR3 as a whole reads CAWSPLAGLSTDTQYF. Looking up the rest from reference TRBV30 and TRBJ2-3 gives the full variable domain: SQTIHQWPATLVQPVGSPLSLECTVEGTSNPNLYWYRQAAGRGLQLLFYSVGIGQISSEVPQNLSASRPQDRQFILSSKKLLLSDSGFYLCAWSPLAGLSTDTQYFGPGTRLTVL.